Below, 24 T cell receptor beta chains from the same sample are listed, as sequenced in a study of T cell responses to AZD1222 COVID-19 vaccine. Here immunoSEQ multiplex PCR was the method, and the copy in TCRdb shows in-frame clones only, minus some. The table has around 140,000 clones, roughly nine tenths seen once. The starting material was peripheral blood, obtained on day 0 of AZD1222 vaccination. The receptors were sampled from an adult in good health.

This clone has just a few counts. This chain connects TRBV7-3 to TRBJ1-1; 12 bases map to TRBD1. Trimming cost V 5 bases and J 4 bases; bases outside gene matches: 5. This CDR3 has 15 amino acids. The germline gives CDR1 SGHTA, CDR2 FQGTGA. DNA of the CDR3: TGTGCCAGCAGCCCGGGACAGGGGGCGAGCACTGAAGCTTTCTTT. Amino acids: CASSPGQGASTEAFF.

This sequence joins TRBV7-2 and TRBJ2-3, with TRBD2 matching over 10 bases. V shed 2 bases, J shed 10 bases, and the junction held 6 bases outside the gene matches. The CDR3 is made up of 14 amino acids. The V gene's germline CDR1 is SGHTA and CDR2 FQGNSA. CDR3 amino acids: CASSLKVAGGAQYF. The CDR3 DNA follows: TGTGCCAGCAGCTTAAAGGTAGCGGGGGGAGCGCAGTATTTT.

V gene TRBV7-2 combines with J gene TRBJ1-1; D call uncertain. The V and J ends lost 1 base and 5 bases respectively, with 8 bases between them. The germline CDR1 and CDR2 sequences are SGHTA and FQGNSA. The CDR3 sequence is 13 residues long. The CDR3 region is CASSLGVWTEAFF. CDR3 nucleotide sequence: TGTGCCAGCAGCTTAGGGGTTTGGACTGAAGCTTTCTTT.

This clone is a singleton in its sample. An end of the junction differs from the germline gene, which may be a read error. V and J are TRBV13 and TRBJ1-2, with 9 bases matching TRBD1. This CDR3 spans 15 amino acids. The germline CDR1 and CDR2 sequences are PRHDT and FYEKMQ (reference sequence). The CDR3 DNA reads as TGTGCCAGCAGCCTAGGGGACAGGGTGGGGTATGGCTACACCTTC. Its translation: CASSLGDRVGYGYTF.

The chain combines TRBV6-2 or TRBV6-3 with TRBJ1-1; weak D call: TRBD1 (5 bases). In germline, CDR1 is MNHEY, CDR2 SVGEGT. Trimming pared 5 bases from V and 0 bases from J, leaving 16 bases between. The CDR3 runs to 16 residues. The CDR3 loop reads CASSATGTEMNTEAFF. CDR3 DNA: TGTGCCAGCAGTGCCACCGGGACGGAAATGAACACTGAAGCTTTCTTT.

This chain uses TRBV10-3 with TRBJ1-1, with no clear D. The length of the CDR3 is 13 residues. The germline V gene has CDR1 ENHRY and CDR2 SYGVKD. The V end was cut by 2 bases, the J end by 8 bases, with 12 bases between. The CDR3 loop reads CAISEVGSLEAFF. The CDR3 region has the DNA TGTGCCATCAGTGAGGTTGGGAGCCTAGAAGCTTTCTTT.

The CDR3 sequence: CASSFRTGGWRETQYF. CDR3 DNA: TGTGCCAGCAGTTTTCGGACAGGGGGCTGGAGGGAGACCCAGTACTTC. The genes are TRBV28 and TRBJ2-5; 11 bases align to TRBD1. Germline trimming cut 3 bases from V and 5 bases from J; bases unmatched to any gene: 8. Per germline, CDR1 MDHEN and CDR2 SYDVKM. The CDR3 contains 16 residues.

This clone has just one count. The chain recombines TRBV14 with TRBJ2-7, with 8 bases that match TRBD1. J was trimmed by 7 bases and V by 4 bases; bases with no gene match: 9. Germline loops: CDR1 SGHDN, CDR2 FVKESK. This CDR3 is built from 14 residues. The CDR3 DNA is TGTGCCAGCAGCCGGGGGACAGGCCCCCGGGAGCAGTACTTC. Translation gives CASSRGTGPREQYF.

The chain combines TRBV7-2 with TRBJ1-5, with D unclear. Germline V CDR1 and CDR2: SGHTA, FQGNSA. CDR3 length: 14 amino acids. Trimming left V 1 base short and J 3 bases short, with 7 bases between. The CDR3, as DNA: TGTGCCAGCAGCTTAGAGGGAACCAATCAGCCCCAGCATTTT. Protein product: CASSLEGTNQPQHF.

The J gene is TRBJ1-3, the V gene TRBV6-2 or TRBV6-3; D is unclear. V lost 3 bases to trimming and J lost 0 bases, with 3 bases between them. This CDR3 has 13 amino acids. Germline assignment: CDR1 MNHEY and CDR2 SVGEGT. CDR3 in amino acids: CASSYSSGNTIYF. CDR3 sequence (DNA): TGTGCCAGCAGTTATAGCTCTGGAAACACCATATATTTT.

The chain recombines TRBV30 with TRBJ1-2, with D possibly matching TRBD1 (6 bases). CDR3 length: 14 residues. Between the trimmed V and J ends, which lost 4 bases and 4 bases, there was a span of 16 bases. Per germline, CDR1 GTSNPN and CDR2 SVGIG (reference sequence). CDR3 nucleotide sequence: TGTGCCTGGATCCCCCGGGGGGCTGGCTATGGCTACACCTTC. Amino acid sequence: CAWIPRGAGYGYTF.

V is TRBV7-9 and J is TRBJ2-3, with D tentatively TRBD2 (5 bases). CDR1 is SEHNR and CDR2 is FQNEAQ in the germline V gene (reference sequence). Trimming stripped 8 bases from V and 2 bases from J, with 14 bases between. This CDR3 comprises 14 residues. DNA of the CDR3: TGTGCCAGCCAACTAGTCGTTTCCACAGATACGCAGTATTTT. Translated, it gives CASQLVVSTDTQYF. Full variable domain (missing parts from reference TRBV7-9 and TRBJ2-3): DTGVSQNPRHKITKRGQNVTFRCDPISEHNRLYWYRQTLGQGPEFLTYFQNEAQLEKSRLLSDRFSAERPKGSFSTLEIQRTEQGDSAMYLCASQLVVSTDTQYFGPGTRLTVL.

V is TRBV6-5 and J is TRBJ1-1, with a tentative D call TRBD1 (5 bases). Germline CDR1 is MNHEY and CDR2 is SVGAGI. The V gene lost 0 bases and the J gene lost 1 base, with 6 bases spanning the gap. The CDR3 runs to 14 residues. The CDR3 spells CASSYSDRNTEAFF. For the CDR3, the DNA is TGTGCCAGCAGTTACTCAGACAGGAACACTGAAGCTTTCTTT.

This clone has just one count. V gene TRBV19 combines with J gene TRBJ1-1; a weak D match, TRBD1 (6 bases). The germline V and J ends were trimmed by 7 bases and 4 bases, with 16 bases remaining between them. The CDR3 length is 14 residues. Germline V gene lookup returns CDR1 LNHDA and CDR2 SQIVND (reference sequence). The CDR3 sequence is CASKRGGGGTEAFF. The DNA of the CDR3 is TGTGCCAGTAAAAGGGGAGGGGGAGGCACTGAAGCTTTCTTT. Drawing the rest from reference TRBV19 and TRBJ1-1, the complete variable domain is DGGITQSPKYLFRKEGQNVTLSCEQNLNHDAMYWYRQDPGQGLRLIYYSQIVNDFQKGDIAEGYSVSREKKESFPLTVTSAQKNPTAFYLCASKRGGGGTEAFFGQGTRLTVV.

The gene calls are TRBV7-9 and TRBJ2-1; D remains unclear. Per the germline V gene, CDR1 is SEHNR and CDR2 is FQNEAQ (reference sequence). The ends were cut back, 1 base at V and 9 bases at J, with 7 bases in the middle. The CDR3 consists of 12 residues. This chain's CDR3 is CASSLGFGEQFF. As DNA, the CDR3 is TGTGCCAGCAGCTTAGGGTTCGGTGAGCAGTTCTTC.

The V call is TRBV13, the J call TRBJ2-2, with D hard to call. Trimming took off 4 bases at V and 6 bases at J, with 3 bases between the two ends. The CDR3 has 11 residues. Germline V lookup: CDR1 PRHDT, CDR2 FYEKMQ (reference sequence). The CDR3 region is CASSWAGELFF. The CDR3 DNA is TGTGCCAGCAGCTGGGCCGGGGAGCTGTTTTTT.

This chain joins TRBV7-3 and TRBJ2-3, with TRBD1 matching 9 bases. In germline, CDR1 is SGHTA, CDR2 FQGTGA. The CDR3 consists of 15 residues. The trim removed 5 bases at V and 2 bases at J, leaving 5 bases unmatched. The CDR3 loop reads CASSPGTGYTDTQYF. Here the CDR3 DNA reads TGTGCCAGCAGCCCCGGGACAGGGTACACAGATACGCAGTATTTT. Supplemented by reference TRBV7-3 and TRBJ2-3, the full variable domain reads GAGVSQTPSNKVTEKGKYVELRCDPISGHTALYWYRQSLGQGPEFLIYFQGTGAADDSGLPNDRFFAVRPEGSVSTLKIQRTERGDSAVYLCASSPGTGYTDTQYFGPGTRLTVL.

The rearrangement joins TRBV27 to TRBJ2-5, with unresolved D. Deletions cut 2 bases from V and 0 bases from J, with 10 bases between. The CDR3 totals 15 residues. The germline gives CDR1 MNHEY, CDR2 SMNVEV (reference sequence). CDR3 sequence reads: CASSLGPPYQETQYF. DNA for the CDR3: TGTGCCAGCAGTTTAGGCCCACCGTACCAAGAGACCCAGTACTTC.

The CDR3 coding sequence is TGTGCCAGCAAGATAGGGGACATTGGAGCCGGGGAGCTGTTTTTT. The encoded protein is CASKIGDIGAGELFF. The chain links TRBV2 to TRBJ2-2, with D possibly TRBD1 on 6 matching bases. Germline values: CDR1 SNHLY, CDR2 FYNNEI. Trimming stripped 7 bases from V and 6 bases from J, with 18 bases between. CDR3 length: 15 residues.

This chain uses TRBV19 with TRBJ1-2; D is perhaps TRBD1 (5 bases). Per the germline V gene, CDR1 is LNHDA and CDR2 is SQIVND (reference sequence). V gave up 3 bases and J gave up 7 bases, with 9 bases separating them. The CDR3 runs to 12 residues. The CDR3, as DNA: TGTGCCAGTAGTATGGGGGGTGTTGGCTACACCTTC. This sequence encodes CASSMGGVGYTF.

The chain couples TRBV7-3 to TRBJ2-3; D could derive from TRBD1 or TRBD2 (5 bases each). Between the trimmed V and J ends, which lost 5 bases and 0 bases, there was a span of 15 bases. The V gene's germline CDR1 is SGHTA and CDR2 FQGTGA. The CDR3 extends over 16 amino acids. The CDR3 spells CASSQLRGTSTDTQYF. CDR3 sequence (DNA): TGTGCCAGCAGCCAATTGAGGGGTACTAGCACAGATACGCAGTATTTT.

CDR3 amino acids: CATSRDQGYYYGYTF. The CDR3 coding sequence is TGTGCCACCAGCAGAGATCAGGGATATTACTATGGCTACACCTTC. The V call is TRBV15, the J call TRBJ1-2, with D perhaps matching TRBD1 (5 bases). The CDR3 sequence is 15 residues long. The germline V and J ends were trimmed by 0 bases and 3 bases, with 11 bases remaining between them. Per germline, CDR1 LNHNV and CDR2 YYDKDF (reference sequence).

The rearrangement uses TRBV5-4 and TRBJ1-1; no clear D. CDR1 is SGHNT and CDR2 is YYREEE in the germline V gene (reference sequence). V was shortened by 6 bases and J by 1 base, with 16 bases between the two germline ends. The CDR3 runs to 15 residues. The CDR3 bases are TGTGCCAGCACCTCCGCGGGCCGCTGGAACACTGAAGCTTTCTTT. Amino acids: CASTSAGRWNTEAFF. The full variable domain, rest sourced from reference TRBV5-4 and TRBJ1-1, is ETGVTQSPTHLIKTRGQQVTLRCSSQSGHNTVSWYQQALGQGPQFIFQYYREEENGRGNFPPRFSGLQFPNYSSELNVNALELDDSALYLCASTSAGRWNTEAFFGQGTRLTVV.

V gene TRBV5-5 combines with J gene TRBJ2-5; D could derive from TRBD1 or TRBD2 (6 bases each). Germline V CDR1 and CDR2: SGHKS, YYEKEE (reference sequence). This CDR3 is built from 15 residues. V was trimmed by 2 bases and J by 5 bases, leaving 16 bases between them. CDR3 sequence (DNA): TGTGCCAGCAGCTTTGGCGGGACAAAAGTGGAGACCCAGTACTTC. This encodes CASSFGGTKVETQYF.